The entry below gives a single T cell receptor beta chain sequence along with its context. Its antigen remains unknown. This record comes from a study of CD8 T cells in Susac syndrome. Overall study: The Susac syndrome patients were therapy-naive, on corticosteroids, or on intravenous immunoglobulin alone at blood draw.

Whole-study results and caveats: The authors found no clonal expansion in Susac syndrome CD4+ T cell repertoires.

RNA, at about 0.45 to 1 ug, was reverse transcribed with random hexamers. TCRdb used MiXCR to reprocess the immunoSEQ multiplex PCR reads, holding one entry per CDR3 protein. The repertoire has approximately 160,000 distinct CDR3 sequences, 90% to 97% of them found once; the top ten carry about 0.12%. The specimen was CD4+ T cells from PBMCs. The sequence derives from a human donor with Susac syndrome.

The CDR3: CASSWGRQELYSPLHF. In DNA, the CDR3 is TGTGCCAGCAGCTGGGGCAGGCAGGAGTTATATTCACCCCTCCACTTT. V is TRBV7-8 and J is TRBJ1-6, with D maybe TRBD1 (5 bases). Germline CDR1 SGHVS, CDR2 FQNEAQ. The CDR3 has 16 amino acids. The V and J ends lost 4 bases and 8 bases respectively, with 18 bases between them.